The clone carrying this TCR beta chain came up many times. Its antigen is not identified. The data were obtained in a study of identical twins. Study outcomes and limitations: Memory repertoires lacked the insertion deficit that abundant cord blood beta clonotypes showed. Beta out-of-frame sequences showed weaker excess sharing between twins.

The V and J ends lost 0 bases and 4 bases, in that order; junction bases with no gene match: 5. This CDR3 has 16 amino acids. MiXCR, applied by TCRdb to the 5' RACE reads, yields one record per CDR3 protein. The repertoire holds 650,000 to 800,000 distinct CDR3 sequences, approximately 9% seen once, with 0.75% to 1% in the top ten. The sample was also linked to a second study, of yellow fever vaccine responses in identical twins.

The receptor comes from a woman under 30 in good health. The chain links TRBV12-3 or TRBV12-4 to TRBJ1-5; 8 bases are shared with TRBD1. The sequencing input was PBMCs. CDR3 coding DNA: TGTGCCAGCAGTTTAGCGCAGGGGGCCAGGAATCAGCCCCAGCATTTT. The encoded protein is CASSLAQGARNQPQHF.